Given below is one TCR beta chain in context. J gave up 1 base and V 4 bases, and 4 bases lay outside the gene matches. CDR3 size: 15 residues. The sample belongs to a study of response to subunit inactivated influenza vaccine. Via MiXCR, TCRdb re-called the RT-PCR reads, giving one row per CDR3 protein. The data hold hundreds of thousands of distinct CDR3 sequences, with around 14% observed a single time. The chain joins TRBV12-3 or TRBV12-4 to TRBJ1-1; TRBD1 matches 9 bases. The receptor was isolated from a middle-aged man who received an inactivated influenza vaccine. Here the sequenced sample was PBMCs from blood, taken approximately 13 days after vaccination. The CDR3 DNA reads TGTGCCAGCAGTTACTACAGGGGGCCGAACACTGAAGCTTTCTTT. Encoded protein: CASSYYRGPNTEAFF.